This passage covers 16 T cell receptor beta chains from one sample sequenced in a study of molecular identifiers for immune sequencing clone quantification. TCRdb analysed the PCR reads with MiXCR anew, one entry per CDR3 protein. Found here are approximately 500,000 distinct CDR3 sequences, 20% to 25% of them singletons; the top ten hold 0.7% to 1%. Source material: naive CD8+ T cells from blood, with Jurkat cell RNA spiked in. The subset is: FACS-sorted CD8+CD4-CCR7+CD45RA+ naive T cells. These receptors all come from a human donor in good health. Some libraries in this study had Jurkat cell RNA spiked in.

In its sample, this clonotype was seen many times. The CDR3 bases are TGCGCCAGCAGCCAAGATCCAGGGCGGTACGAGCAGTACTTC. Protein product: CASSQDPGRYEQYF. This rearrangement joins TRBV4-3 to TRBJ2-7; tentatively, D is TRBD1 (5 bases). CDR1 LGHNA and CDR2 YSLEER come from the germline V gene. The ends were cut back, 0 bases at V and 4 bases at J, with 10 bases in the middle. This CDR3 is built from 14 residues.

In the case of this clonotype: This may stem from a read error, because a much larger clone lies one nucleotide away. The chain combines TRBV5-1 with TRBJ2-3; a weak D match, TRBD1 (6 bases). The germline V and J ends were trimmed by 3 bases and 5 bases, with 19 bases remaining between them. The CDR3 extends over 16 amino acids. Germline CDR1 is SGHRS and CDR2 is YFSETQ. For the CDR3, the DNA is TGCGCCAGCAGCTATTTTGCAGGGGACCTCGAAGATACGCAGTATTTT. Encoded protein: CASSYFAGDLEDTQYF.

V gene TRBV12-3 or TRBV12-4 combines with J gene TRBJ2-1, with D maybe TRBD2 (5 bases). Trimming stripped 6 bases from V and 2 bases from J, with 14 bases between. This CDR3 comprises 15 residues. CDR3 nucleotides: TGTGCCAGCAGCCAACTAGTGTCCCCCTACAATGAGCAGTTCTTC. Amino acids: CASSQLVSPYNEQFF.

Ten or more counts support this clonotype. The chain has TRBV7-2 and TRBJ2-1; tentative D call: TRBD1 (6 bases). The CDR3 loop spans 15 amino acids. Germline CDR1 reads SGHTA; CDR2 reads FQGNSA. The V end lost 6 bases, the J end lost 0 bases, and 12 bases lay between the germline ends. The CDR3, as DNA: TGTGCCAGCAGTCACGACAGGAGCTCCTACAATGAGCAGTTCTTC. Residues: CASSHDRSSYNEQFF. Using reference TRBV7-2 and TRBJ2-1 for the parts outside the CDR3, the full variable domain is GAGVSQSPSNKVTEKGKDVELRCDPISGHTALYWYRQSLGQGLEFLIYFQGNSAPDKSGLPSDRFSAERTGGSVSTLTIQRTQQEDSAVYLCASSHDRSSYNEQFFGPGTRLTVL.

This clonotype occurred many times. The chain links TRBV27 to TRBJ1-5; D is possibly TRBD1 (5 bases). The CDR3 length is 17 residues. V lost 2 bases to trimming and J lost 3 bases, with 17 bases between them. The V gene's germline CDR1 is MNHEY and CDR2 SMNVEV (reference sequence). The CDR3 region has the DNA TGTGCCAGCAGTTTACGGGGGACCCCAGCCCCCAATCAGCCCCAGCATTTT. This gives the protein CASSLRGTPAPNQPQHF.

The sample holds a few counts of this clonotype. The chain carries TRBV12-5 and TRBJ2-3; D remains ambiguous. Trimming cost V 2 bases and J 3 bases, with 12 bases left between them. This CDR3 is 15 amino acids long. Germline loops: CDR1 LGHNT, CDR2 FRNRAP. The CDR3: CASGLLVGGTDTQYF. The CDR3 DNA reads as TGTGCTAGTGGTTTGTTAGTGGGTGGTACAGATACGCAGTATTTT.

A word on this clonotype: A clone one base away is much larger, so this may be a read error. The chain employs TRBV27 and TRBJ1-4; D possibly corresponds to TRBD1 (5 bases). CDR3 size: 15 residues. CDR1 is MNHEY and CDR2 is SMNVEV in the germline V gene (reference sequence). Trimming removed 4 bases at V and 8 bases at J, with 17 bases between. The CDR3 here is CASSYAGRVWEKLFF. In nucleotides, the CDR3 is TGTGCCAGCAGTTATGCAGGGAGGGTTTGGGAAAAACTGTTTTTT.

The chain combines TRBV5-1 with TRBJ2-1; D perhaps matches TRBD2 (6 bases). The length of the CDR3 is 16 residues. Per germline, CDR1 SGHRS and CDR2 YFSETQ. V lost 5 bases and J lost 0, with 15 bases in between. The DNA of the CDR3 is TGCGCCAGCAGACCCTGGGGGGAGGACTCCTACAATGAGCAGTTCTTC. This sequence encodes CASRPWGEDSYNEQFF. Looking up the rest from reference TRBV5-1 and TRBJ2-1 gives the full variable domain: KAGVTQTPRYLIKTRGQQVTLSCSPISGHRSVSWYQQTPGQGLQFLFEYFSETQRNKGNFPGRFSGRQFSNSRSEMNVSTLELGDSALYLCASRPWGEDSYNEQFFGPGTRLTVL.

This clonotype has at least ten counts. In DNA form, the CDR3 reads TGTGCCAGCAGCTTGTTTGGACAGGGGAATGACGATCAGCCCCAGCATTTT. It encodes CASSLFGQGNDDQPQHF. The chain couples TRBV5-4 to TRBJ1-5, with TRBD1 matching 9 bases. The ends lost 1 base at V and 5 bases at J; junction bases unmatched: 10. This CDR3 comprises 17 residues. Germline V gives CDR1 SGHNT, CDR2 YYREEE (reference sequence). The variable domain in full, with the rest retrieved from reference TRBV5-4 and TRBJ1-5, is ETGVTQSPTHLIKTRGQQVTLRCSSQSGHNTVSWYQQALGQGPQFIFQYYREEENGRGNFPPRFSGLQFPNYSSELNVNALELDDSALYLCASSLFGQGNDDQPQHFGDGTRLSIL.

The table lists this clonotype with a few counts. V usage is TRBV28 and J usage is TRBJ2-1, with D possibly TRBD1 on 5 matching bases. The CDR3 length is 17 residues. V lost 0 bases and J lost 5, with 17 bases in between. Germline V lookup: CDR1 MDHEN, CDR2 SYDVKM. The CDR3 coding sequence is TGTGCCAGCAGTTTATGGGCCCGGACATACCTTAACAATGAGCAGTTCTTC. This gives the protein CASSLWARTYLNNEQFF.

The sample holds a few counts of this clonotype. The chain links TRBV7-9 to TRBJ2-2; D possibly corresponds to TRBD1 (6 bases). This CDR3 spans 16 amino acids. With 6 bases removed from V and 5 bases from J, the gap between germline ends came to 19 bases. Germline V gene data show CDR1 as SEHNR and CDR2 as FQNEAQ (reference sequence). CDR3 coding DNA: TGTGCCAGCAGTACACTGGGCCGAGGGGGAACCGGGGAGCTGTTTTTT. It is translated as CASSTLGRGGTGELFF.

This clonotype was observed a handful of times. One end of the junction varies from germline; a read error may be responsible. This rearrangement joins TRBV5-3 to TRBJ1-1, with D possibly being TRBD1 (6 bases). TRBV5-3 is placed among ORFs of uncertain function. The CDR3 length is 15 residues. The CDR3 bases are TGTGCCAGCAGCTTGGTAGGGGGGGCAGGTACTGAAGCTTTCTTT. This encodes CASSLVGGAGTEAFF.

This clonotype was observed at least ten times. The V gene is TRBV6-5, the J gene TRBJ1-1; unclear D gene. Trimming took 6 bases from V and 3 from J, leaving 5 bases between them. The V gene's germline CDR1 is MNHEY and CDR2 SVGAGI. There are 11 residues in the CDR3. CDR3 nucleotide sequence: TGTGCCAGCAGCGTTGACACTGAAGCTTTCTTT. Its protein product is CASSVDTEAFF.

This clonotype was seen a few times. This chain's CDR3 is CSVPTGADTQYF. The DNA of the CDR3 is TGCAGCGTTCCCACGGGGGCGGATACGCAGTATTTT. The chain combines TRBV29-1 with TRBJ2-3; D tentatively reads TRBD1 or TRBD2 (6 bases each). The CDR3 is made up of 12 amino acids. Trimming shortened V by 5 bases and J by 6 bases, and 12 bases separated the two germline ends. The germline CDR1 and CDR2 sequences are SQVTM and ANQGSEA.

On this clonotype: The conserved phenylalanine or tryptophan is not found at the CDR3 terminus, so this likely reflects a read error. This sequence joins TRBV6-5 and TRBJ1-1; D gene ambiguous. This CDR3 spans 13 amino acids. Germline V gene lookup returns CDR1 MNHEY and CDR2 SVGAGI. V lost 6 bases, J lost 7 bases, and 15 bases lay in between. The DNA for the CDR3 is TGTGCCAGCAGACCCAGGCGGGTCTTTGAAGCTTTCCTT. Its protein product is CASRPRRVFEAFL.

For this clonotype: One base away lies a much larger clone, so this may be a sequencing read error. This chain connects TRBV12-3 or TRBV12-4 to TRBJ2-3, with 10 bases aligning to TRBD2. The CDR3 length is 19 residues. The DNA for the CDR3 is TGTGCCAGCAGTTCGCCGACTAGCGGGTTCTCAGCTAGCACAGATACGCAGTGTTTT. Its protein is CASSSPTSGFSASTDTQCF.